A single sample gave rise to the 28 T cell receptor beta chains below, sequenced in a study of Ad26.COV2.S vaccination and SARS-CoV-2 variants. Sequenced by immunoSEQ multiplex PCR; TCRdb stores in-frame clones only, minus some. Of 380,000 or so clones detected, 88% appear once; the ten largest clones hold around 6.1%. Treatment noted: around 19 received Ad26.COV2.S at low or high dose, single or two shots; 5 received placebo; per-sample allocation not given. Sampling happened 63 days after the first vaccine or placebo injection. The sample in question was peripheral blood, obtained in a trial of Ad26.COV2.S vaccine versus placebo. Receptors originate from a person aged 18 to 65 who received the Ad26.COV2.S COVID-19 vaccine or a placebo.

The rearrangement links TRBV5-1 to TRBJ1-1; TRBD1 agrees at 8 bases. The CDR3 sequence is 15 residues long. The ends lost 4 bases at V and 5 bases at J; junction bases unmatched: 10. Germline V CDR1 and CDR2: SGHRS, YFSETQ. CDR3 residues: CASSPRQGMMTEAFF. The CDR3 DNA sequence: TGCGCCAGCAGCCCCCGACAGGGGATGATGACTGAAGCTTTCTTT.

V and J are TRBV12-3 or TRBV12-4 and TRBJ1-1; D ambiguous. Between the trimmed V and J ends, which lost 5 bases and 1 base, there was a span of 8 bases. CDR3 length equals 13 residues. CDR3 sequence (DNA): TGTGCCAGCAGTCGCCCCCCGAACACTGAAGCTTTCTTT. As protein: CASSRPPNTEAFF.

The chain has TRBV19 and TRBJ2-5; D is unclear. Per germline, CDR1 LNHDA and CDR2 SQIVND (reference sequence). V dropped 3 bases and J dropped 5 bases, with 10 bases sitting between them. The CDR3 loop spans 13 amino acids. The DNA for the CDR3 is TGTGCCAGTAGTATCGGCCCTTGGGAGACCCAGTACTTC. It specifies CASSIGPWETQYF.

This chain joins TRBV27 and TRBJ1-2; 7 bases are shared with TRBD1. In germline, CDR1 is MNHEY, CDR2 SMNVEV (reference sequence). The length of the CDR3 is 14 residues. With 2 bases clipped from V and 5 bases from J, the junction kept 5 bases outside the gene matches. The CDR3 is CASSLTQGGYGYTF. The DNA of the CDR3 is TGTGCCAGCAGTTTAACCCAGGGGGGGTATGGCTACACCTTC.

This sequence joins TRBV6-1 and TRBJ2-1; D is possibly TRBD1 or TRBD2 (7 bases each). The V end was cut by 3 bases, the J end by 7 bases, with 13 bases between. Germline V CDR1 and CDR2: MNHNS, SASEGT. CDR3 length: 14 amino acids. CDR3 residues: CASSDPQGGNEQFF. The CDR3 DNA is TGTGCCAGCAGTGACCCCCAGGGGGGGAATGAGCAGTTCTTC.

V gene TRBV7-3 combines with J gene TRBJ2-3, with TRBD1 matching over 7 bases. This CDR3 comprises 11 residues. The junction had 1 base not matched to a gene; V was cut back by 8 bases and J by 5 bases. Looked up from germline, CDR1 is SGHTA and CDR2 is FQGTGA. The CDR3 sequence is CASGTEDTQYF. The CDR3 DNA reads TGTGCCAGCGGGACAGAAGATACGCAGTATTTT.

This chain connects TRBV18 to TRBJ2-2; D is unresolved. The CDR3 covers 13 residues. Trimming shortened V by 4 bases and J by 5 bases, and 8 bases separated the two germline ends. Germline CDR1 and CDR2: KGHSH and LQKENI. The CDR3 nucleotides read TGTGCCAGCTCACTCAAAAGAACCGGGGAGCTGTTTTTT. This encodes CASSLKRTGELFF.

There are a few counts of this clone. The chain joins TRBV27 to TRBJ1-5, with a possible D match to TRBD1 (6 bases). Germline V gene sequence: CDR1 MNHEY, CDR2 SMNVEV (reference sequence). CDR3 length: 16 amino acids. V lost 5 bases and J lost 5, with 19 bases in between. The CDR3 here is CASSPIGTLEYQPQHF. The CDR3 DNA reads TGTGCCAGCAGTCCCATCGGGACATTAGAGTATCAGCCCCAGCATTTT.

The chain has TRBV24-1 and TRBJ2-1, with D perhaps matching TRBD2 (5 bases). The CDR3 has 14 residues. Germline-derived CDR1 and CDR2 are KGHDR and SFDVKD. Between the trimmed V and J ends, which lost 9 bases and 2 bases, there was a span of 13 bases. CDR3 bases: TGTGCCACCGGCGGGCAAGCCCCCTACAATGAGCAGTTCTTC. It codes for CATGGQAPYNEQFF.

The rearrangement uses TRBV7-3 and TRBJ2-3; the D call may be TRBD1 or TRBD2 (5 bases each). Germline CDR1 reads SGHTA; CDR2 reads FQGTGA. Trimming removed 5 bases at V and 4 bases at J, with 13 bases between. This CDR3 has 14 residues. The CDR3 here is CASSQTRGADTQYF. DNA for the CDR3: TGTGCCAGCAGCCAAACCCGAGGGGCAGATACGCAGTATTTT.

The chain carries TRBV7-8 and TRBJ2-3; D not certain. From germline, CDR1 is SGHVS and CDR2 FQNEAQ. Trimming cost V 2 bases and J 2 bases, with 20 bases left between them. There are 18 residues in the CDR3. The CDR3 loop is CASSLFPLGTGPTDTQYF. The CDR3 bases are TGTGCCAGCAGCTTATTCCCGCTAGGCACTGGACCCACAGATACGCAGTATTTT.

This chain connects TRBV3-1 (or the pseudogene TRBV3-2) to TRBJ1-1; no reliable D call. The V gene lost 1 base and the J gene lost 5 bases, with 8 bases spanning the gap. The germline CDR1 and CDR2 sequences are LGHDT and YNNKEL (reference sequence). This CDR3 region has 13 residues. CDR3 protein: CASSQASGTEAFF. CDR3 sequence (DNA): TGTGCCAGCAGCCAAGCGTCCGGGACTGAAGCTTTCTTT.

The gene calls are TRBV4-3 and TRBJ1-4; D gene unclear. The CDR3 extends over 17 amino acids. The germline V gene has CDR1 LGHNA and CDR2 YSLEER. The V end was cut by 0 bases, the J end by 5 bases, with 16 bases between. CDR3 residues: CASSQEVGGLQNEKLFF. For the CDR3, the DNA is TGCGCCAGCAGCCAAGAGGTGGGCGGCTTACAAAATGAAAAACTGTTTTTT.

The CDR3 DNA sequence: TGTGCCAGCAGCACCCGGACTTCGGTCAACACCGGGGAGCTGTTTTTT. It encodes CASSTRTSVNTGELFF. The V call is TRBV11-3, the J call TRBJ2-2; maybe TRBD2 (5 bases). The germline V gene encodes CDR1 SGHNT and CDR2 YENEEA. The CDR3 has 16 residues. Trimming took 5 bases from V and 2 from J, leaving 15 bases between them. The full variable domain, rest sourced from reference TRBV11-3 and TRBJ2-2, is EAGVVQSPRYKIIEKKQPVAFWCNPISGHNTLYWYLQNLGQGPELLIRYENEEAVDDSQLPKDRFSAERLKGVDSTLKIQPAELGDSAVYLCASSTRTSVNTGELFFGEGSRLTVL.

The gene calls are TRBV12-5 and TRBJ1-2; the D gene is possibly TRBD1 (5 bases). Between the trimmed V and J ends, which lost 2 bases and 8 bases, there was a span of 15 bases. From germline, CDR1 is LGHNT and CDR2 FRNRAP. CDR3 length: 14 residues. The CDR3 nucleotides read TGTGCTAGTGGTTTGACAGGTCCCCAGCGGGGCTACACCTTC. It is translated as CASGLTGPQRGYTF.

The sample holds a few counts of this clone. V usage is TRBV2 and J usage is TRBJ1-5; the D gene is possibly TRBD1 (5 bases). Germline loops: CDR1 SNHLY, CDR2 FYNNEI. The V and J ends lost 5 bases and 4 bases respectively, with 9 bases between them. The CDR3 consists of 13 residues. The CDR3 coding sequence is TGTGCCAGCAGTACTCCAGGGAATCAGCCCCAGCATTTT. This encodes CASSTPGNQPQHF.

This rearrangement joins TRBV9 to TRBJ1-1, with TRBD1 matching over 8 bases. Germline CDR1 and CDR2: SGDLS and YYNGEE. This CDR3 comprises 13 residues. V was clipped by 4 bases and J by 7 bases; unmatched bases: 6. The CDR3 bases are TGTGCCAGCAGCTTAGGGACAGGCGATGAAGCTTTCTTT. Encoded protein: CASSLGTGDEAFF.

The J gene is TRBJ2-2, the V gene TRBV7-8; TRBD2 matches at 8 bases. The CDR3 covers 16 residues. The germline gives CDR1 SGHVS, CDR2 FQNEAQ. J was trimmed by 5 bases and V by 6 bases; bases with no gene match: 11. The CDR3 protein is CASRREGTGRTGELFF. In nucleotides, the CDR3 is TGTGCCAGCAGACGGGAGGGTACAGGGAGGACCGGGGAGCTGTTTTTT. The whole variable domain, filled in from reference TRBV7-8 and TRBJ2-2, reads GAGVSQSPRYKVAKRGQDVALRCDPISGHVSLFWYQQALGQGPEFLTYFQNEAQLDKSGLPSDRFFAERPEGSVSTLKIQRTQQEDSAVYLCASRREGTGRTGELFFGEGSRLTVL.

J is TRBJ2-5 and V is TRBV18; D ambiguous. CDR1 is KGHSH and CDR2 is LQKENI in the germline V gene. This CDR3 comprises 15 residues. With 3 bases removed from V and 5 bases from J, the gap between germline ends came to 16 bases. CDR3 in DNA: TGTGCCAGCTCACCTCAAGGTCTAGTTGGGGAGACCCAGTACTTC. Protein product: CASSPQGLVGETQYF.

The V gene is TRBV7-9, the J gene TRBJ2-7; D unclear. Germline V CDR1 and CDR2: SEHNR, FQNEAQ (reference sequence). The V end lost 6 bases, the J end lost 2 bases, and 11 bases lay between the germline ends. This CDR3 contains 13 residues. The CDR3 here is CASRDDRTYEQYF. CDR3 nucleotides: TGTGCCAGCAGAGATGATAGGACCTACGAGCAGTACTTC.

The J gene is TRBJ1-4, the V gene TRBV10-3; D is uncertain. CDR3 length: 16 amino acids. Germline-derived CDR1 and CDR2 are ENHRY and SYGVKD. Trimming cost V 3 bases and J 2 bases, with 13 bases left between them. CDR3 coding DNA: TGTGCCATCAGTGAACGGGGAACGGAGACTAATGAAAAACTGTTTTTT. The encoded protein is CAISERGTETNEKLFF.

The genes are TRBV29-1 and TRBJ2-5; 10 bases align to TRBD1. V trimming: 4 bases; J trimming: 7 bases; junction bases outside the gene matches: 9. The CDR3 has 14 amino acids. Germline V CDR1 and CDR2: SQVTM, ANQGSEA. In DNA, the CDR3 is TGCAGCGTTGCACGGGACAGGGGCGCGGGGACCCAGTACTTC. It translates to CSVARDRGAGTQYF. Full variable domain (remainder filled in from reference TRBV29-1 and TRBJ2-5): SAVISQKPSRDICQRGTSLTIQCQVDSQVTMMFWYRQQPGQSLTLIATANQGSEATYESGFVIDKFPISRPNLTFSTLTVSNMSPEDSSIYLCSVARDRGAGTQYFGPGTRLLVL.

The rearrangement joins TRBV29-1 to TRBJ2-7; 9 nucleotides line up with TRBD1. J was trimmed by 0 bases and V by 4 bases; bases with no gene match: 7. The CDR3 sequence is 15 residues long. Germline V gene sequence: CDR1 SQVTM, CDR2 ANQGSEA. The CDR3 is CSVGNRTGVSYEQYF. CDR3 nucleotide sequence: TGCAGCGTTGGTAATCGGACAGGGGTCTCCTACGAGCAGTACTTC.

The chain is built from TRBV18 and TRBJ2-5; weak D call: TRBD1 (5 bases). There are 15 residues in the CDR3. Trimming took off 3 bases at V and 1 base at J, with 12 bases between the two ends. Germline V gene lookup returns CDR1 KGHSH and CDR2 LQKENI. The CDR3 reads CASSPQSQGQETQYF. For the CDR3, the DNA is TGTGCCAGCTCACCTCAATCGCAGGGCCAAGAGACCCAGTACTTC.

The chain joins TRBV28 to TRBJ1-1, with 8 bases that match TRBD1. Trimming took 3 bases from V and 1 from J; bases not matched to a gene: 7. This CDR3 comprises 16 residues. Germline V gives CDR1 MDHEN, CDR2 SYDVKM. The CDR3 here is CASSFTVTGENTEAFF. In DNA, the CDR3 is TGTGCCAGCAGTTTCACAGTGACAGGGGAGAACACTGAAGCTTTCTTT.

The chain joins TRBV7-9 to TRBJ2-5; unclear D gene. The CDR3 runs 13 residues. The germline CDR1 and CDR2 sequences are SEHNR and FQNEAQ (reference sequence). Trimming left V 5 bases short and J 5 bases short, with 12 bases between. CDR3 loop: CASSTMGGETQYF. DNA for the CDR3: TGTGCCAGCAGCACTATGGGCGGCGAGACCCAGTACTTC.

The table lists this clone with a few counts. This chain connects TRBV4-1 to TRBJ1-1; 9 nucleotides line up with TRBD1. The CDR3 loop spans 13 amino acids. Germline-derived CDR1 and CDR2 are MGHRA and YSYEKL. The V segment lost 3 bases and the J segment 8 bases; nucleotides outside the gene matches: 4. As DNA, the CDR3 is TGCGCCAGCAGCCAGGACAGGGGATGGGAAGCTTTCTTT. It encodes CASSQDRGWEAFF.

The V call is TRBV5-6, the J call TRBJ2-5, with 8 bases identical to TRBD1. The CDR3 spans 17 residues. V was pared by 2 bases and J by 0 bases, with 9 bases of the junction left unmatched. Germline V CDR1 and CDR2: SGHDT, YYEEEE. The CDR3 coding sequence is TGTGCCAGCAGCTTCCGCAGGACAGGGCCTTACCAAGAGACCCAGTACTTC. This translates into CASSFRRTGPYQETQYF.